Below, 22 T cell receptor beta chains from the same sample are listed, as sequenced in a study of blood T cell repertoires in COVID-19. TCRdb keeps only in-frame clones here, not all; method: immunoSEQ multiplex PCR. Among approximately 250,000 clones listed, roughly 84% were seen once. The specimen was peripheral blood. The receptor source for this set is a middle-aged woman who had recovered from COVID-19.

The genes are TRBV7-9 and TRBJ1-1, with D unclear. Per the germline V gene, CDR1 is SEHNR and CDR2 is FQNEAQ (reference sequence). V was trimmed by 3 bases and J by 5 bases, leaving 4 bases between them. The CDR3 contains 11 residues. Here the CDR3 reads CASSFETEAFF. In DNA, the CDR3 is TGTGCCAGCAGCTTTGAGACTGAAGCTTTCTTT.

This clone was seen only once. This rearrangement joins TRBV4-2 to TRBJ2-7; 11 positions match TRBD1. The CDR3 length is 15 residues. After removal of 3 bases from V and 2 bases from J, the junction contained 3 bases not matched to a gene. Germline CDR1 and CDR2: LGHNA and YNFKEQ. The CDR3 loop reads CASSQGQGVAYEQYF. CDR3 nucleotides: TGTGCCAGCAGCCAGGGACAGGGGGTTGCCTACGAGCAGTACTTC.

The chain uses TRBV5-1 and TRBJ1-6, with 10 bases aligning to TRBD1. V was pared by 4 bases and J by 9 bases, with 4 bases of the junction left unmatched. Germline V lookup: CDR1 SGHRS, CDR2 YFSETQ. This CDR3 is built from 14 residues. For the CDR3, the DNA is TGCGCCAGCAGCGTGGACAGGGGGAGTTCACCCCTCCACTTT. Amino acid sequence: CASSVDRGSSPLHF. The whole variable domain, filled in from reference TRBV5-1 and TRBJ1-6, reads KAGVTQTPRYLIKTRGQQVTLSCSPISGHRSVSWYQQTPGQGLQFLFEYFSETQRNKGNFPGRFSGRQFSNSRSEMNVSTLELGDSALYLCASSVDRGSSPLHFGNGTRLTVT.

A note on this clone: Other DNA sequences in this specimen translate into the identical CDR3. The J gene is TRBJ1-1, the V gene TRBV19, with no clear D. V was cut by 3 bases and J by 1 base, with 9 bases left in between. Germline loops: CDR1 LNHDA, CDR2 SQIVND (reference sequence). The CDR3 has 14 amino acids. The CDR3 DNA is TGTGCCAGTAGTATCCCCGACACGAACACTGAAGCTTTCTTT. This encodes CASSIPDTNTEAFF.

The genes are TRBV13 and TRBJ2-3, with 9 positions matching TRBD1. With V trimmed by 4 bases and J by 0 bases, 8 bases remained unmatched. CDR3 length: 17 amino acids. Germline V gene data show CDR1 as PRHDT and CDR2 as FYEKMQ (reference sequence). The CDR3 bases are TGTGCCAGCAGCTCAAGGACGGGACAGGGTAGCACAGATACGCAGTATTTT. Its protein product is CASSSRTGQGSTDTQYF. Using reference TRBV13 and TRBJ2-3 for the parts outside the CDR3, the full variable domain is AAGVIQSPRHLIKEKRETATLKCYPIPRHDTVYWYQQGPGQDPQFLISFYEKMQSDKGSIPDRFSAQQFSDYHSELNMSSLELGDSALYFCASSSRTGQGSTDTQYFGPGTRLTVL.

The V call is TRBV2, the J call TRBJ2-2; D not certain. The V end lost 6 bases, the J end lost 8 bases, and 7 bases lay between the germline ends. Germline CDR1 is SNHLY and CDR2 is FYNNEI. The CDR3 is 11 residues long. CDR3 amino acids: CASRSPGELFF. The CDR3 DNA reads TGTGCCAGCAGGAGCCCGGGGGAGCTGTTTTTT.

CDR3 in amino acids: CASSSPGGLDTEAFF. For the CDR3, the DNA is TGTGCCAGCAGTTCCCCGGGGGGGCTTGACACTGAAGCTTTCTTT. The V gene is TRBV28, the J gene TRBJ1-1; maybe TRBD1 (6 bases). V lost 4 bases to trimming and J lost 3 bases, with 15 bases between them. CDR3 length: 15 residues. Germline CDR1 is MDHEN and CDR2 is SYDVKM.

The sample holds a few counts of this clone. The chain has TRBV27 and TRBJ2-2; TRBD2 matches at 8 bases. Germline V lookup: CDR1 MNHEY, CDR2 SMNVEV (reference sequence). J gave up 1 base and V 8 bases, and 0 bases lay outside the gene matches. The length of the CDR3 is 13 residues. The CDR3 nucleotides are TGTGCCAGCGCGGGGGGGAACACCGGGGAGCTGTTTTTT. Residues: CASAGGNTGELFF.

This chain links TRBV11-2 with TRBJ2-7; 9 positions agree with TRBD1. The CDR3 runs 14 residues. Trimming cost V 5 bases and J 3 bases; bases outside gene matches: 5. CDR1 SGHAT and CDR2 FQNNGV come from the germline V gene. The CDR3 bases are TGTGCCAGCAGCCTACTGGGACAGGGCTACGAGCAGTACTTC. Translation: CASSLLGQGYEQYF.

The chain carries TRBV7-8 and TRBJ1-5, with a tentative D call TRBD1 (6 bases). Germline V lookup: CDR1 SGHVS, CDR2 FQNEAQ. V shed 5 bases and J shed 0 bases, with 11 bases lying between them. This CDR3 spans 15 amino acids. CDR3 residues: CASSQRGYSNQPQHF. In DNA, the CDR3 is TGTGCCAGCAGCCAGAGGGGGTATAGCAATCAGCCCCAGCATTTT.

This rearrangement joins TRBV6-5 to TRBJ1-5; 8 bases fit TRBD1. Losses at the gene ends were 6 bases for V and 3 bases for J; bases not matched to a gene: 7. The CDR3 loop spans 15 amino acids. The germline gives CDR1 MNHEY, CDR2 SVGAGI. CDR3 DNA sequence: TGTGCCAGCAGCCCGGGACAGGCGAACAATCAGCCCCAGCATTTT. It codes for CASSPGQANNQPQHF.

The chain uses TRBV11-2 and TRBJ2-6; D perhaps matches TRBD1 (5 bases). The germline V and J ends were trimmed by 6 bases and 4 bases, with 19 bases remaining between them. Per germline, CDR1 SGHAT and CDR2 FQNNGV. This CDR3 contains 17 residues. CDR3 in DNA: TGTGCCAGCAGGCGGACACCCGGGCCGAAGGGGGCCAACGTCCTGACTTTC. This gives the protein CASRRTPGPKGANVLTF.

The DNA of the CDR3 is TGTGCCACCAGCAGAGTCCCGGGAGGGGGCACAGATACGCAGTATTTT. As protein: CATSRVPGGGTDTQYF. The chain uses TRBV15 and TRBJ2-3; 8 bases line up with TRBD2. Trimming cost V 1 base and J 1 base; bases outside gene matches: 4. The germline V gene has CDR1 LNHNV and CDR2 YYDKDF (reference sequence). This CDR3 is built from 16 residues.

The rearrangement joins TRBV5-4 to TRBJ2-2, with D perhaps TRBD2 (5 bases). The V gene lost 0 bases and the J gene lost 0 bases, with 6 bases spanning the gap. This CDR3 contains 15 residues. In germline, CDR1 is SGHNT, CDR2 YYREEE (reference sequence). The CDR3 region is CASSLGTSNTGELFF. For the CDR3, the DNA is TGTGCCAGCAGCTTGGGGACTTCGAACACCGGGGAGCTGTTTTTT.

This chain uses TRBV5-4 with TRBJ1-2, with 7 positions matching TRBD1. This CDR3 spans 13 amino acids. V lost 4 bases, J lost 6 bases, and 6 bases stayed unmatched. Per germline, CDR1 SGHNT and CDR2 YYREEE (reference sequence). The CDR3 DNA sequence: TGTGCCAGCAGCCGGGACAGTTCACATGGCTACACCTTC. Encoded protein: CASSRDSSHGYTF.

This clone turned up a few times. The chain couples TRBV6-1 to TRBJ2-5, with 10 bases fitting TRBD2. The junction had 4 bases not matched to a gene; V was cut back by 1 base and J by 5 bases. The germline CDR1 and CDR2 sequences are MNHNS and SASEGT. This CDR3 comprises 15 residues. The CDR3 loop is CASSEEAGGHETQYF. DNA for the CDR3: TGTGCCAGCAGTGAAGAAGCGGGGGGGCACGAGACCCAGTACTTC.

This clone was detected only a few times. This chain joins TRBV7-2 and TRBJ2-2; tentative D call: TRBD1 (5 bases). Germline lookup yields CDR1 SGHTA and CDR2 FQGNSA. The CDR3 loop spans 13 amino acids. V shed 10 bases and J shed 5 bases, with 14 bases lying between them. CDR3 loop: CATRSGRTGELFF. The DNA of the CDR3 is TGTGCCACCCGGTCAGGGCGGACCGGGGAGCTGTTTTTT.

The chain combines TRBV19 with TRBJ1-1; a weak D match, TRBD1 (6 bases). Between the trimmed V and J ends, which lost 5 bases and 0 bases, there was a span of 13 bases. This CDR3 has 15 amino acids. CDR1 and CDR2 (germline): LNHDA, SQIVND (reference sequence). CDR3 bases: TGTGCCAGTAGTCCCTCACAGGGTTTGAACACTGAAGCTTTCTTT. It specifies CASSPSQGLNTEAFF.

For this clone: In the same sample, other DNA sequences code for this CDR3. The chain's CDR3 is CAWSVLREKLFF. The CDR3 bases are TGTGCCTGGAGTGTACTCAGGGAAAAACTGTTTTTT. The genes are TRBV30 and TRBJ1-4; D ambiguous. CDR1 and CDR2 from the germline V gene are GTSNPN and SVGIG (reference sequence). V was clipped by 0 bases and J by 8 bases, with 7 bases between them. The CDR3 runs 12 residues.

The chain uses TRBV24-1 and TRBJ1-2; D possibly corresponds to TRBD1 (6 bases). V was cut by 9 bases and J by 1 base, with 14 bases left in between. The germline CDR1 and CDR2 sequences are KGHDR and SFDVKD. The CDR3 totals 14 residues. The chain's CDR3 is CATGATGNNYGYTF. The DNA for the CDR3 is TGTGCCACCGGGGCTACAGGGAATAACTATGGCTACACCTTC.

V and J are TRBV7-2 and TRBJ2-5, with 10 bases aligning to TRBD2. V gave up 4 bases and J gave up 4 bases; unmatched junction bases: 9. The CDR3 runs 16 residues. The germline V gene encodes CDR1 SGHTA and CDR2 FQGNSA. The CDR3 reads CASSSSSGGTGETQYF. CDR3 nucleotide sequence: TGTGCCAGCAGCTCCTCTAGCGGGGGCACAGGAGAGACCCAGTACTTC.

The chain recombines TRBV11-3 with TRBJ1-6, with 9 nucleotides matching TRBD1. This CDR3 is 15 amino acids long. Germline trimming cut 5 bases from V and 7 bases from J; bases unmatched to any gene: 6. In germline, CDR1 is SGHNT, CDR2 YENEEA. The CDR3 DNA reads as TGTGCCAGCAGCATGGGGACAGGGAAGAATTCACCCCTCCACTTT. Protein sequence: CASSMGTGKNSPLHF.